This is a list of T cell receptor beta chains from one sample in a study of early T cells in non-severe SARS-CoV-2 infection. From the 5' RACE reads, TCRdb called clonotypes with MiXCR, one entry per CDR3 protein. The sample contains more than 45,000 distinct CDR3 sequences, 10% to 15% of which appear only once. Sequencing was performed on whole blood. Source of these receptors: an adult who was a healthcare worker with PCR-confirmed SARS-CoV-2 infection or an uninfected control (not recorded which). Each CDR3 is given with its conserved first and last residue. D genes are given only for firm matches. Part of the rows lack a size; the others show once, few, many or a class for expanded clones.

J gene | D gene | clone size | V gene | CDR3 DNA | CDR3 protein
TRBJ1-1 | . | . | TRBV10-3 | TGTGCCATCAGTGAGTCTACGATCCGGGGGAACACTGAAGCTTTCTTT | CAISESTIRGNTEAFF
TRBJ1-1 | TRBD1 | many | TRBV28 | TGTGCCAGCAGTCCCCGGGGACAGGGGATAACTGAAGCTTTCTTT | CASSPRGQGITEAFF
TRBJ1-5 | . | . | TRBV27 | TGTGCCAGCAGCTGGGCCCCGCAGGGGATCAATCAGCCCCAGCATTTT | CASSWAPQGINQPQHF
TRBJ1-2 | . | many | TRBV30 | TGTGCCTGGAGTTTACCGGGGGCAGCCTATGGCTACACCTTC | CAWSLPGAAYGYTF
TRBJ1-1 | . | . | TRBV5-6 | TGTGCCAGCAGCCTCTTTCCGGGAGCGAACACTGAAGCTTTCTTT | CASSLFPGANTEAFF
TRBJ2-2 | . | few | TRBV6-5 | TGTGCCAGCAGTAGAAACTATCGACCGAACACCGGGGAGCTGTTTTTT | CASSRNYRPNTGELFF
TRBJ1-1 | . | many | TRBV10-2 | TGCGCCAGCAGTGAGTCAAGGGCAGACTTGGAAGCTTTCTTT | CASSESRADLEAFF
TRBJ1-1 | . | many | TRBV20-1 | TGCAGTGCTAGTGCGGGGTTCATGAACACTGAAGCTTTCTTT | CSASAGFMNTEAFF
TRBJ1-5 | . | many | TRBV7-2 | TGTGCCAGCAGCTTAGTTTCGGGCAACAATCAGCCCCAGCATTTT | CASSLVSGNNQPQHF
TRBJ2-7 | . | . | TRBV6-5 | TGTGCCAGCAGTTACAGGGCGGATTCCTACGAGCAGTACTTC | CASSYRADSYEQYF
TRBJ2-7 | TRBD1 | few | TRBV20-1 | TGCAGTGCTAGAGGGCAGGGACAGGGGTTACCCGAGCAGTACTTC | CSARGQGQGLPEQYF
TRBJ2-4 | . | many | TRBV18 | TGTGCCAGCTCACCATCCGGGGACAAAAACATTCAGTACTTC | CASSPSGDKNIQYF
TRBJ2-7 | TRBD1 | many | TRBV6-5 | TGTGCCAGCAGTTACTCAGGAACGGGACAGTTCTACGAGCAGTACTTC | CASSYSGTGQFYEQYF
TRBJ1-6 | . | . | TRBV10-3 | TGTGCCATCAGTGAACGGACAGATTCACCCCTCCACTTT | CAISERTDSPLHF
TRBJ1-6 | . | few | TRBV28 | TGTGCCAGCAGTTTGTTTGCAGATTCACCCCTCCACTTT | CASSLFADSPLHF
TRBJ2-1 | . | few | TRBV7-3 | TGTGCCAGCAGCTTAACGGCCTACAATGAGCAGTTCTTC | CASSLTAYNEQFF
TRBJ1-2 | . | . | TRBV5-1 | TGCGCCAGCAGCTTGGTTCCAGACACTAACTATGGCTACACCTTC | CASSLVPDTNYGYTF
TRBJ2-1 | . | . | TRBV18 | TGTGCCAGCTCACCACCCTCAAACAGCTACAATGAGCAGTTCTTC | CASSPPSNSYNEQFF
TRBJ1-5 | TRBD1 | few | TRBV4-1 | TGCGCCAGCAGCCAATCGACAGGGGTAGGCCAGCCCCAGCATTTT | CASSQSTGVGQPQHF
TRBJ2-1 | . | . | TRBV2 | TGTGCCAGCAGATATCGGGAGACCAACTACAATGAGCAGTTCTTC | CASRYRETNYNEQFF
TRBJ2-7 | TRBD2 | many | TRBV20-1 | TGCAGTGCTAAAGCGGGAGGTATGTCCTACGAGCAGTACTTC | CSAKAGGMSYEQYF
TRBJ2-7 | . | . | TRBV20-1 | TGCAGTGCTAGAGGTGGACCTAGCTCCTACGAGCAGTACTTC | CSARGGPSSYEQYF
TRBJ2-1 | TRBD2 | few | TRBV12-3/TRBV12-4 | TGTGCCAGCAGTTTAGCGGGAGGGCCAGATGAGCAGTTCTTC | CASSLAGGPDEQFF
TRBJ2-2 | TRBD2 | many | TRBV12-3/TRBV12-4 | TGTGCCAGCAGCTCTAGCGGGGGCCCGACCGGGGAGCTGTTTTTT | CASSSSGGPTGELFF
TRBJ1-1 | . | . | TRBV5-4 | TGTGCCAGCAGCCCCCAGAACACTGAAGCTTTCTTT | CASSPQNTEAFF
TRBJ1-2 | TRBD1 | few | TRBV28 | TGTGCCAGCGAAGGGACAGGGGATGGCTACACCTTC | CASEGTGDGYTF
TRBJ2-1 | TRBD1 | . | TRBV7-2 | TGTGCCAGCAGCGGAGGCAGGGGGTACAATGAGCAGTTCTTC | CASSGGRGYNEQFF
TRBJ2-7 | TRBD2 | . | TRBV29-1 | TGCAGCGTTGAAGAGGCGGAAGCGGGAGTTACTTACGAGCAGTACTTC | CSVEEAEAGVTYEQYF
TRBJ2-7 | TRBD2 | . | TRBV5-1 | TGCGCCAGCAGCTGGACTAGCGGGGGGCCTCCCTACGAGCAGTACTTC | CASSWTSGGPPYEQYF
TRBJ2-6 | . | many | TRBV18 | TGTGCCAGCTCACTTTCTGCTGGGGCCAACGTCCTGACTTTC | CASSLSAGANVLTF
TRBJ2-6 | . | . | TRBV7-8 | TGTGCCAGCAGCTCCAGGGAACCCATCTCTGGGGCCAACGTCCTGACTTTC | CASSSREPISGANVLTF
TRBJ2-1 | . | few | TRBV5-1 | TGCGCCAGTGGGCAGGGGCCCTACAATGAGCAGTTCTTC | CASGQGPYNEQFF
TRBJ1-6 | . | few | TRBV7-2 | TGTGCCAGCAGCTTAATGCAGGTTAAAAATTCACCCCTCCACTTT | CASSLMQVKNSPLHF
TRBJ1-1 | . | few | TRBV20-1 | TGCAGTGCCCTAGAGGTCCTGAACACTGAAGCTTTCTTT | CSALEVLNTEAFF
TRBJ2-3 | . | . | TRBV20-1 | TGCAGTGCCCACCCGGGAGGCACAGATACGCAGTATTTT | CSAHPGGTDTQYF
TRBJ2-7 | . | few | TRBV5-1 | TGCGCCAGCAGCTTGGCAGCAGGGAGTCGGTCCTACGAGCAGTACTTC | CASSLAAGSRSYEQYF
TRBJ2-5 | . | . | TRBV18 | TGTGCCAGCTCACGAGGGGTGCAAGAGACCCAGTACTTC | CASSRGVQETQYF
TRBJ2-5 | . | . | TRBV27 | TGTGCCAGCAGTTTGGGGGGGCCCCAAGAGACCCAGTACTTC | CASSLGGPQETQYF
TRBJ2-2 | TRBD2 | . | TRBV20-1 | TGCAGTGCTAGAGCAACTAGCGGCCGAAACACCGGGGAGCTGTTTTTT | CSARATSGRNTGELFF
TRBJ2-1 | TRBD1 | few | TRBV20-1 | TGCAGTGCTGGACAGGGCGCTTACAATGAGCAGTTCTTC | CSAGQGAYNEQFF
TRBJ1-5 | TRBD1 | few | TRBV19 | TGTGCCAGTACTGAATCAGGGGGAAGCAATCAGCCCCAGCATTTT | CASTESGGSNQPQHF
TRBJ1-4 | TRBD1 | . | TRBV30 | TGTGCCTGGAGTGTTTTGACTCCGGGACAGGGCGATGAAAAACTGTTTTTT | CAWSVLTPGQGDEKLFF
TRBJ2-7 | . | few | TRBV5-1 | TGCGCCAGCAGCTGGGGTGGCTACGAGCAGTACTTC | CASSWGGYEQYF
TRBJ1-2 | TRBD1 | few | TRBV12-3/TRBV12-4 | TGTGCCAGCAGTTTACGGGCAGGGGGTCTCGGCTATGGCTACACCTTC | CASSLRAGGLGYGYTF
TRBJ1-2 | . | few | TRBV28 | TGTGCCAGCAGTGCGGCCATCCTCAATGGCTACACCTTC | CASSAAILNGYTF
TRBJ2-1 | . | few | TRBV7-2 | TGTGCCAGCAGCTTAGAGGGACGCCAGCAGTTCTTC | CASSLEGRQQFF
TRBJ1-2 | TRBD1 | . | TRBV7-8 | TGTGCCAGCAGCTTAGGACAGGGAGGAACCTATGGCTACACCTTC | CASSLGQGGTYGYTF
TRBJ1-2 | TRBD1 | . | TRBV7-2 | TGTGCCAGCAGCCAAGCTGGGACAGCGCCCTATGGCTACACCTTC | CASSQAGTAPYGYTF